The subject of this entry is one T cell receptor beta chain. No antigen is known for it. The data derive from a study of cytomegalovirus exposure and HLA in healthy donors. Whole-study results and caveats: As confirmed in vitro, a few CMV-associated chains were specific for CMV antigens.

Profiled with immunoSEQ multiplex PCR; TCRdb holds only in-frame clones, not every one. The sample shows some 98,000 clones, around 88% of them seen only once. Trimming removed 5 bases from V and 9 bases from J, with 20 bases in between. This CDR3 has 15 amino acids. The germline gives CDR1 MDHEN, CDR2 SYDVKM. Sequenced input: PBMCs. This chain uses TRBV28 with TRBJ2-1; D is perhaps TRBD1 (6 bases). The TCR was taken from a woman in her 30s in good health and CMV-seronegative. The CDR3, as DNA: TGTGCCAGCAGTCCCATGGACAGCTATCTACCTGAGCAGTTCTTC. Residues: CASSPMDSYLPEQFF. Filled out from reference TRBV28 and TRBJ2-1, the complete variable domain reads DVKVTQSSRYLVKRTGEKVFLECVQDMDHENMFWYRQDPGLGLRLIYFSYDVKMKEKGDIPEGYSVSREKKERFSLILESASTNQTSMYLCASSPMDSYLPEQFFGPGTRLTVL.